This T cell receptor beta chain was sequenced for a study of T cell responses to AZD1222 COVID-19 vaccine (dated by TCRdb to 2020 to 2023). Turning to the overall study: Because spike-specific TCR depth and breadth did not differ between the two schedules, AZD1222 recipients who got a second dose at roughly 4 weeks were pooled with those who got a second dose at roughly 12 weeks. A total of around 240 trial participants underwent TCR sequencing, of whom approximately 210 received two doses of AZD1222 and about 25 received two doses of the MenACWY control vaccine. Enrollment into the trials was organized by age into subgroups of 18-55, 56-69 and 70-plus years, and those subgroups contained about 160, 30 and 59 TCR-sequenced participants, respectively.

The CDR3 regions of human TCRbeta chains were subjected to immunosequencing. Under the source paper's analysis protocol: Repertoire TCRs were checked for matches against a reference library of SARS-CoV-2-specific TCRs that had been generated using the MIRA antigen-specificity platform. Breadth meant the fraction of unique TCRs that were SARS-CoV-2-associated, whereas depth meant the fraction of total T cells that were SARS-CoV-2-associated. Each spike-specific TCR was assigned to its reactive spike region and to a CD4 or CD8 class using the MIRA data. Log10-transformed breadth and depth values were compared by one-way ANOVA with Sidak's multiple comparisons tests. TCRdb obtained this table from immuneACCESS and retained in-frame rearrangements with V and J assigned. These tables miss some clones; where compared with another copy, unresolved V genes account for less than half of the shortfall, and the remainder is unexplained. V, J and clone size are those of that table, while D and trimming were read from the DNA. The sample table contains some 96,000 clones; only one count was recorded for around 90% of them. 1.8% of the sample goes to the ten largest clones.

Including the terminal cysteine and phenylalanine, the CDR3 comprises 19 residues. Only CDR3 DNA remains: 57 bases, in frame from the first base. V lost 4 bases and J lost 0 bases; the stretch between them is 22 bases long. The germline V gene yields MGHRA for CDR1 and YSYEKL for CDR2. Broad study findings and their caveats: Participants were mostly white British, with more females than males. The authors suggested clonal diversity may have been underestimated. Because no samples from the day 14 peak response were available, repertoires could be characterized only after the peak T cell response. The vaccine-associated CD4 TCRs covered the entire spike protein, and the dominant responses fell in regions 160-218 and 743-854. Only five or six AZD1222 recipients were SARS-CoV-2 seropositive at baseline, limiting conclusions about previously exposed vaccinees. After two AZD1222 doses, spike-specific TCR breadth and depth were significantly higher than at day 0 and than in MenACWY recipients. The 56-69-year group was small, and its depth increase did not reach significance, likely because of low power. Reportedly, close to half of the unique spike-specific TCRs recognized epitopes lying outside the regions that are mutated in the B.1.351 and B.1.1.7 variants.

In the paper's terms, the time point label means: baseline before first vaccination. Vaccinee samples came from UK trials COV001 and COV002, including a single-blind randomized controlled phase 2/3 trial of AZD1222 (ChAdOx1 nCoV-19) in healthy adults. For TCRbeta chain sequencing, PBMC samples from trial participants were taken at day 0 and at day 28 after the second dose. Comment on this clone: Its antigen remains unidentified. No clone much larger than this one lies a single base away; base qualities are absent.

The sequencing used peripheral blood, collected on day 0 of AZD1222 vaccination. The chain joins TRBV4-1 to TRBJ2-4, with the D call tentatively TRBD1 or TRBD2, each fitting 5 bases. This clonotype was sampled from an adult in good health. The DNA sequence is as follows: TGCGCCAGCAGCCCATCCCTTCAGGGAGCAACGATAGCCAAAAACATTCAGTACTTC. Translation gives CASSPSLQGATIAKNIQYF.